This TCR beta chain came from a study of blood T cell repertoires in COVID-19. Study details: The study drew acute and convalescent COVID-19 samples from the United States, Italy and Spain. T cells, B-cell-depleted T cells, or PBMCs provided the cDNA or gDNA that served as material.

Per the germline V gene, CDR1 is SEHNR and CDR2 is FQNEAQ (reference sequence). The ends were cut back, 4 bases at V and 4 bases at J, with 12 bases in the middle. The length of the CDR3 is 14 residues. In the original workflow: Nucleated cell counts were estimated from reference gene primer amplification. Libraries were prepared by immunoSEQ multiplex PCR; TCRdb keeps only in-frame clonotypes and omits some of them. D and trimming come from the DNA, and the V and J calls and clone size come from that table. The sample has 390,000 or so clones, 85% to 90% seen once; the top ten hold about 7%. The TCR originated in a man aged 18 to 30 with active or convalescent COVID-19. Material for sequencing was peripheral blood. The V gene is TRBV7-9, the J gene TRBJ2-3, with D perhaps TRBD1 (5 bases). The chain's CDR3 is CASSSTIQADTQYF. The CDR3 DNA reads TGTGCCAGCAGCTCTACAATACAGGCAGATACGCAGTATTTT.